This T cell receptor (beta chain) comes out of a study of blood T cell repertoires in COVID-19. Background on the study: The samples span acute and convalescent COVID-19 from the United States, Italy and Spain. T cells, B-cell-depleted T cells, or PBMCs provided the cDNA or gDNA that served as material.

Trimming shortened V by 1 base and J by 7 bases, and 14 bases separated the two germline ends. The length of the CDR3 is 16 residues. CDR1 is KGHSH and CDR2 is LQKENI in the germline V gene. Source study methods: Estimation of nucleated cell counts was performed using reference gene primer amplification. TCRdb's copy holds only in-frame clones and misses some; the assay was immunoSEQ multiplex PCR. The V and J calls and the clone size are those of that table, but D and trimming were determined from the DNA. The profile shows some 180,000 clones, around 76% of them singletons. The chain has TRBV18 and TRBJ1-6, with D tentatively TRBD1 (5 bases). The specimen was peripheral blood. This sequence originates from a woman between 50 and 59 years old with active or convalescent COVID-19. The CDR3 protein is CASSPRQGVDNSPLHF. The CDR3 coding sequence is TGTGCCAGCTCACCACGCCAAGGGGTAGACAATTCACCCCTCCACTTT.